A selection of T cell receptor beta chains follows, all from one sample in a study of blood T cell repertoires in COVID-19. This table comes from immunoSEQ multiplex PCR, and its TCRdb copy is limited to in-frame clones, with some not included. The sample lists under 250,000 clones; approximately 85% were seen once. Sequencing was done on a sample of peripheral blood. These receptors all stem from a man aged 50 to 60 with COVID-19, enrolled during active disease. CDR3s include the opening cysteine and the closing phenylalanine or tryptophan.

v_call cdr3_aa
TRBV7-6 CASSLLAHQETQYF
TRBV6-5 CASSYRGSGYTF
TRBV11-2 CASSYTSQNSPLHF
TRBV28 CASSLYGTGYTEAFF
TRBV2 CASTREGIEGYTF
TRBV7-9 CASTSLTRGQYNEQFF
TRBV9 CASSVQSGTGFEKLFF
TRBV19 CASSITPTGGAVNTEAFF
TRBV27 CASSPGQGNSPLHF
TRBV5-1 CASSLDNGGLTDTQYF
TRBV19 CAIKDTGATNEKLFF
TRBV19 CASSITRGQGRNQPQHF
TRBV6-1 CASSEAYTGGVAFF
TRBV3-1/TRBV3-2 CASSQGVTGQPQHF
TRBV19 CASSPWDRGDTEAFF
TRBV9 CASSPQGGPNEQFF
TRBV27 CASRRQGVGPQHF
TRBV19 CASTPARDTTYEQYF
TRBV7-6 CASSAQTGYSYNEQFF
TRBV4-1 CASSLRGSGGNENTGELFF
TRBV27 CAGKGGGQRRDTEAFF
TRBV18 CASSQGTVNQPQHF
TRBV5-1 CASSLGPSGGTGELFF
TRBV30 CAWSRGVDSPLHF
TRBV2 CASSERAGSEAFF
TRBV4-2 CASSKETGVVEQFF
TRBV3-1/TRBV3-2 CASSQVQGATEAFF